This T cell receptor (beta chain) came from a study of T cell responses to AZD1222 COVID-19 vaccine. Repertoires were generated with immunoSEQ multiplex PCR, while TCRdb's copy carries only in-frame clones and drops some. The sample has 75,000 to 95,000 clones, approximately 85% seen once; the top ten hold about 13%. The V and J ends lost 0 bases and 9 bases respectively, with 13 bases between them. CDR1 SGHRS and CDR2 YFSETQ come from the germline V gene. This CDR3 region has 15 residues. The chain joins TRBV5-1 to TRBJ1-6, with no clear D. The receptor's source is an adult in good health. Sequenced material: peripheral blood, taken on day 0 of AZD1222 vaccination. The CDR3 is CASSLVWLGSSPLHF. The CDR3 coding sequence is TGCGCCAGCAGCTTGGTTTGGTTAGGGAGTTCACCCCTCCACTTT.